This T cell receptor (beta chain) derives from a study of cytomegalovirus exposure and HLA in healthy donors. Study-wide results and limits: A prior analysis recorded that most TCR beta V segments were productive about 90% or about 30% of the time. Analysis was carried out at a later point, and it linked a missense DCLRE1C variant to TCR beta V- and J-gene trimming.

Researchers ran the PCR with 60 Vbeta and 13 Jbeta primers. The assay was immunoSEQ multiplex PCR, and TCRdb's table has in-frame clones only and misses some. Among approximately 110,000 clones, 60% to 75% were seen once, and the ten largest hold roughly 11%. With respect to this clone: Its target is not known.

The sequencing input was PBMCs. The TCR was taken from a man aged 40-55 years in good health and CMV-seropositive.

The CDR3: CASSLGQGGNQPQHF. CDR3 DNA: TGTGCCAGCAGCTTAGGACAGGGGGGCAATCAGCCCCAGCATTTT. The gene calls are TRBV11-2 and TRBJ1-5, with 9 bases identical to TRBD1. Germline CDR1 SGHAT, CDR2 FQNNGV. The CDR3 sequence is 15 residues long. Trimming at V came to 1 base and at J to 2 bases, leaving 0 bases not matched to a gene.